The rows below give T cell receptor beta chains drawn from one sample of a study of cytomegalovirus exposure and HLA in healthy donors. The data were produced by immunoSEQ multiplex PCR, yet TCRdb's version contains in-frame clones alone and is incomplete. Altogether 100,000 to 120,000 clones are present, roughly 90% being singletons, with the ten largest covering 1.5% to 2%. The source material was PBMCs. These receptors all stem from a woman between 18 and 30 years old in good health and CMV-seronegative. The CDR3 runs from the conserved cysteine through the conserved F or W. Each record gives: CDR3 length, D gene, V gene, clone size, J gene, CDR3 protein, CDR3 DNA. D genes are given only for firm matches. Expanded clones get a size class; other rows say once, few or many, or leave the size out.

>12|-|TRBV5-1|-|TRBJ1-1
CASSLGAEGVFF
TGCGCCAGCAGCCTGGGGGCCGAAGGGGTTTTCTTT
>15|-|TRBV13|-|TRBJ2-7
CASSSASKMRGEQYF
TGTGCCAGCAGCTCCGCCTCGAAGATGCGTGGTGAGCAGTACTTC
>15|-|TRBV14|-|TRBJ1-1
CASSQDGTGGTEAFF
TGTGCCAGCAGCCAAGATGGGACGGGGGGGACTGAAGCTTTCTTT
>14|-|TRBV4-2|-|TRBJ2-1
CASSQDFGVEEQFF
TGTGCCAGCAGCCAAGATTTCGGGGTGGAGGAGCAGTTCTTC
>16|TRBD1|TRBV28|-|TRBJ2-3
CASSPPRQGFRDTQYF
TGTGCCAGCAGTCCCCCTAGACAGGGTTTTAGAGATACGCAGTATTTT
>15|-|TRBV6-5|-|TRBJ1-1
CASSYLGAGHTEAFF
TGTGCCAGCAGTTACTTAGGGGCCGGACACACTGAAGCTTTCTTT
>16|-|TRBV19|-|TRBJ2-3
CASSTLSVLEADTQYF
TGTGCCAGTAGCACCCTATCGGTACTGGAGGCAGATACGCAGTATTTT
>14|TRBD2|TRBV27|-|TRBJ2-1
CASGSRGGQGEQFF
TGTGCCAGCGGGAGTCGGGGGGGCCAGGGTGAGCAGTTCTTC
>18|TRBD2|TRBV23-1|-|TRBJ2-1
CASSQSGLAGSSYNEQFF
TGCGCCAGCAGTCAATCGGGGTTAGCGGGAAGCTCCTACAATGAGCAGTTCTTC
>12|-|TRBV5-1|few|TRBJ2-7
CASSREDYEQYF
TGCGCCAGCAGTCGGGAAGACTACGAGCAGTACTTC
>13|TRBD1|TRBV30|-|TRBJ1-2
CAFGDRTNYGYTF
TGTGCCTTCGGGGACAGGACGAACTATGGCTACACCTTC
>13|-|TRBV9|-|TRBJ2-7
CASSGQGSYEQYF
TGTGCCAGCAGCGGCCAGGGCTCCTACGAGCAGTACTTC
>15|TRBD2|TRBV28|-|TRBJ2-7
CASNVLAGDPYEQYF
TGTGCCAGCAACGTACTAGCGGGAGACCCCTACGAGCAGTACTTC
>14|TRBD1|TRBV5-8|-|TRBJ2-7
CASSSPGQAGEQYF
TGTGCCAGCAGCTCCCCGGGACAGGCTGGCGAGCAGTACTTC
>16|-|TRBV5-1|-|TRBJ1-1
CASSLVWGTQNTEAFF
TGCGCCAGCAGCTTGGTATGGGGGACTCAGAACACTGAAGCTTTCTTT
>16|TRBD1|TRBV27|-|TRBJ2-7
CASSLSRQGNSYEQYF
TGTGCCAGCAGTTTATCGAGACAGGGAAACTCCTACGAGCAGTACTTC
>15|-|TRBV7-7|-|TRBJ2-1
CASSLGGGLINEQFF
TGTGCTAGCAGCTTAGGAGGGGGCCTTATCAATGAGCAGTTCTTC
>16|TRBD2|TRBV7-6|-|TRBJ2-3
CASSSRRSGSWYTQYF
TGTGCCAGCAGCTCCCGACGGAGCGGGAGTTGGTATACGCAGTATTTT
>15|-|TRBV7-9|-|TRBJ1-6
CASSLARGFMSPLHF
TGTGCCAGCAGCTTAGCGCGGGGGTTTATGTCACCCCTCCACTTT
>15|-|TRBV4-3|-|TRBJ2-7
CASSHGQGSGYEQYF
TGCGCCAGCAGCCACGGGCAGGGTAGTGGCTACGAGCAGTACTTC
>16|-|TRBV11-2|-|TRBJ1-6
CASSLGLALGNSPLHF
TGTGCCAGCAGCCTCGGACTGGCCCTAGGTAATTCACCCCTCCACTTT
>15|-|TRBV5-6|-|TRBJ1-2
CASSLVAGINYGYTF
TGTGCCAGCAGCTTGGTGGCAGGAATTAACTATGGCTACACCTTC
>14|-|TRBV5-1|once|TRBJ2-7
CASSFLGGTNEQYF
TGCGCCAGCAGCTTCCTGGGGGGTACTAACGAGCAGTACTTC
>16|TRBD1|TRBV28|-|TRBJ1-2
CASSFRGQDISYGYTF
TGTGCCAGCAGTTTTAGGGGACAGGACATCTCCTATGGCTACACCTTC
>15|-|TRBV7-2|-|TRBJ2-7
CASSLILEPSYEQYF
TGTGCCAGCAGCTTGATACTAGAGCCCTCCTACGAGCAGTACTTC
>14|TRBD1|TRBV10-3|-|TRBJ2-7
CATTEGQGNYEQYF
TGTGCCACCACGGAGGGACAGGGCAACTACGAGCAGTACTTC
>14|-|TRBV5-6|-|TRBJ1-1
CASSSGGMNTEAFF
TGTGCCAGCAGCTCAGGAGGGATGAACACTGAAGCTTTCTTT
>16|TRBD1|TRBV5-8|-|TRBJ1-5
CASSPFGQVSNQPQHF
TGTGCCAGCAGCCCCTTTGGACAGGTCAGCAATCAGCCCCAGCATTTT
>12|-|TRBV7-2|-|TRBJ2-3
CASSSRTDTQYF
TGTGCCAGCAGCTCCCGGACAGATACGCAGTATTTT
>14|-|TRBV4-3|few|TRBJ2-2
CASSRGRGAGELFF
TGCGCCAGCAGTCGTGGACGGGGAGCCGGGGAGCTGTTTTTT
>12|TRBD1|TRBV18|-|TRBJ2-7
CASSPTGNEQYF
TGTGCCAGCTCACCGACAGGGAACGAGCAGTACTTC
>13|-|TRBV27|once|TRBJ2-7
CASSRDTSYEQYF
TGTGCCAGCAGCCGGGACACCTCCTACGAGCAGTACTTC
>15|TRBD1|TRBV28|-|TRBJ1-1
CASSSRQGQGTEAFF
TGTGCCAGCAGTTCCCGACAGGGGCAAGGCACTGAAGCTTTCTTT
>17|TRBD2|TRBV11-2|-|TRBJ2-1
CASSLGWAGRTMDEQFF
TGTGCCAGCAGCTTAGGTTGGGCCGGGAGGACGATGGATGAGCAGTTCTTC
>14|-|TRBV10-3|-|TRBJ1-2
CAISDKLVDYGYTF
TGTGCCATCAGTGATAAGTTGGTAGACTATGGCTACACCTTC
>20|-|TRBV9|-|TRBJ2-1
CASTAKPEDYGGALYNEQFF
TGTGCCAGCACCGCTAAACCAGAAGACTATGGGGGGGCACTCTACAATGAGCAGTTCTTC
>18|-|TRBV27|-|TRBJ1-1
CASSLRIQGKGTITEAFF
TGTGCCAGCAGTTTGAGAATCCAGGGGAAGGGTACCATCACTGAAGCTTTCTTT
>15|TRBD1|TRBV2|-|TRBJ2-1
CASTARTGSYNEQFF
TGTGCCAGCACGGCCCGGACAGGATCTTACAATGAGCAGTTCTTC
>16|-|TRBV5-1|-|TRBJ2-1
CASSRTRTTAINEQFF
TGCGCCAGCAGCCGTACACGGACGACAGCCATTAATGAGCAGTTCTTC
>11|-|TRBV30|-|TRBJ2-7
CAWTNRDEQYF
TGTGCCTGGACGAACAGGGACGAGCAGTACTTC
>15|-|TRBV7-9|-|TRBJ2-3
CASSPSRSTTDTQYF
TGTGCCAGCAGCCCCTCGCGGAGTACCACAGATACGCAGTATTTT
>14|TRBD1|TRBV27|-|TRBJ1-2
CASSSLTGDYGYTF
TGTGCCAGCAGTTCGTTGACAGGGGACTATGGCTACACCTTC
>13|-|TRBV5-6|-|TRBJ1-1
CASYEEGNTEAFF
TGTGCCAGCTATGAAGAGGGGAACACTGAAGCTTTCTTT
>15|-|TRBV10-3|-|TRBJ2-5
CAISGPTEYQETQYF
TGTGCCATCAGTGGACCGACAGAGTACCAAGAGACCCAGTACTTC
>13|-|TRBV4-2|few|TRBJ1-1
CASSKPRVTEAFF
TGTGCCAGCAGCAAACCGAGGGTCACTGAAGCTTTCTTT
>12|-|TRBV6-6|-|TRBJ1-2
CASATADGGYTF
TGTGCCAGCGCCACAGCAGACGGTGGCTACACCTTC
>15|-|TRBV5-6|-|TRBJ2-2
CASSLRQGRAGELFF
TGTGCCAGCAGCTTAAGACAGGGGAGGGCCGGGGAGCTGTTTTTT
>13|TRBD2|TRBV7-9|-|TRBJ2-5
CASLAGTQETQYF
TGTGCCAGCCTAGCGGGGACCCAAGAGACCCAGTACTTC
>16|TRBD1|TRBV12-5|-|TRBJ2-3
CVDRDRVTKDTDTQYF
TGTGTCGACCGGGACAGGGTAACAAAGGACACAGATACGCAGTATTTT
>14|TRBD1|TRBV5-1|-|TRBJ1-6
CASSSGQNNSPLHF
TGCGCCAGCAGCTCGGGACAGAATAATTCACCCCTCCACTTT